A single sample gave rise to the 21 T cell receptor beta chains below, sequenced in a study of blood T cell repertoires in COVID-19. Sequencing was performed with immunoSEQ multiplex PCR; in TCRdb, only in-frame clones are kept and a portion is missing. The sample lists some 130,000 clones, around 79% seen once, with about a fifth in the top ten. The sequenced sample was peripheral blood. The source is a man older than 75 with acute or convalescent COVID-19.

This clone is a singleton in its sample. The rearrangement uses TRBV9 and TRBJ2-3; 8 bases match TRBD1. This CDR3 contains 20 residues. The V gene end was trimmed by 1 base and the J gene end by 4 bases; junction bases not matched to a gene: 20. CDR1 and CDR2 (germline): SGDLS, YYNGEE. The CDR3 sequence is CASSVRSAGRQGYEADTQYF. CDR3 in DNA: TGTGCCAGCAGCGTAAGGTCCGCGGGGCGACAGGGGTATGAGGCAGATACGCAGTATTTT.

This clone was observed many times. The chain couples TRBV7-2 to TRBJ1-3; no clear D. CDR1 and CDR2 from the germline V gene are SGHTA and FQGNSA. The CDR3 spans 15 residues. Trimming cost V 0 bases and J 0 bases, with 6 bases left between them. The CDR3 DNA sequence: TGTGCCAGCAGCTTAGCGTCACTCTCTGGAAACACCATATATTTT. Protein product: CASSLASLSGNTIYF.

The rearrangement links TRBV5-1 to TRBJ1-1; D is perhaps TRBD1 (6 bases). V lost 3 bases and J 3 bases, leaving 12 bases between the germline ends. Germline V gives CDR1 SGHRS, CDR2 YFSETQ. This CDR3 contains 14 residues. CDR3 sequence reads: CASSSRAGDTEAFF. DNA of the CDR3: TGCGCCAGCAGCTCCAGGGCAGGGGACACTGAAGCTTTCTTT.

The CDR3 DNA follows: TGTGCCAGCAGCTCCCCCGGTCGGCGGGGGGGCGGGGCAGATACGCAGTATTTT. It yields the protein CASSSPGRRGGGADTQYF. V usage is TRBV5-4 and J usage is TRBJ2-3, with TRBD2 identical over 9 bases. Germline V gene lookup returns CDR1 SGHNT and CDR2 YYREEE (reference sequence). The CDR3 extends over 18 amino acids. With V trimmed by 3 bases and J by 4 bases, 15 bases remained unmatched. Together with reference TRBV5-4 and TRBJ2-3, the CDR3 gives the full variable domain: ETGVTQSPTHLIKTRGQQVTLRCSSQSGHNTVSWYQQALGQGPQFIFQYYREEENGRGNFPPRFSGLQFPNYSSELNVNALELDDSALYLCASSSPGRRGGGADTQYFGPGTRLTVL.

The CDR3 here is CASSLGLFYEQYF. The CDR3 DNA follows: TGTGCCAGCAGCTTGGGACTGTTTTACGAGCAGTACTTC. The V call is TRBV7-2, the J call TRBJ2-7, with a possible D match to TRBD2 (6 bases). This CDR3 region has 13 residues. V gave up 3 bases and J gave up 4 bases, with 10 bases separating them. Germline assignment: CDR1 SGHTA and CDR2 FQGNSA.

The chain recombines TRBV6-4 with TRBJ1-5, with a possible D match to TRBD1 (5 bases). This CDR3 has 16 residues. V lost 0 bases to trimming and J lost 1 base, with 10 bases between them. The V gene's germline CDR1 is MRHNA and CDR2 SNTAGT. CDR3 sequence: CASSDSKQESNQPQHF. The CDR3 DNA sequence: TGTGCCAGCAGTGACTCGAAACAGGAGAGCAATCAGCCCCAGCATTTT.

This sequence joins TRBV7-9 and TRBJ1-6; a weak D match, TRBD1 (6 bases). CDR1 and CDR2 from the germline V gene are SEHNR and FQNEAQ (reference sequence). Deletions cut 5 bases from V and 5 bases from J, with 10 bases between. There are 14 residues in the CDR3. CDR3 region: CASSPGQNNSPLHF. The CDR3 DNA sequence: TGTGCCAGCAGCCCAGGACAGAATAATTCACCCCTCCACTTT.

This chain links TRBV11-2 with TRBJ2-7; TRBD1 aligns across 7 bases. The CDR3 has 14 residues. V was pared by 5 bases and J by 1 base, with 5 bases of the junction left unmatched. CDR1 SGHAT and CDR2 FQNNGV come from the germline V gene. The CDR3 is CASSLGQVSYEQYF. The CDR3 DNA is TGTGCCAGCAGCCTCGGACAGGTTTCCTACGAGCAGTACTTC.

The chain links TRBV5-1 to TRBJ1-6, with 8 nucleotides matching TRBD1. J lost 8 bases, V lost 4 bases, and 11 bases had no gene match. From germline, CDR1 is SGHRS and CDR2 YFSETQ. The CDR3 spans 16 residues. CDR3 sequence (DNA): TGCGCCAGCAGCGTCCAAGGACAGGGAGGTGATTCACCCCTCCACTTT. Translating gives CASSVQGQGGDSPLHF.

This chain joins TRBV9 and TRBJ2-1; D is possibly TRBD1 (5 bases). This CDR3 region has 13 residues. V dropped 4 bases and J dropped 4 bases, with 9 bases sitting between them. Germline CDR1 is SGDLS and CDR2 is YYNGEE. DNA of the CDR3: TGTGCCAGCAGCCCTACAGGTTACAATGAGCAGTTCTTC. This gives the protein CASSPTGYNEQFF.

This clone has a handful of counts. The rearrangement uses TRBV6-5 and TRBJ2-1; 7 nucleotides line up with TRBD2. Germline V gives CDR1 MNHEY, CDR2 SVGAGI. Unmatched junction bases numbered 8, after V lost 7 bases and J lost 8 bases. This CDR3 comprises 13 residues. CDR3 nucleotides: TGTGCCAGCACCCATCCTGGGGGGGATGAGCAGTTCTTC. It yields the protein CASTHPGGDEQFF.

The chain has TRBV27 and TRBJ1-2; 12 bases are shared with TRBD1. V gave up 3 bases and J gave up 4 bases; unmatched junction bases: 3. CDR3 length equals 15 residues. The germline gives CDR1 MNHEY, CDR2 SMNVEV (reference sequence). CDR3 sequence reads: CASSLGTGGAYGYTF. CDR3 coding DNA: TGTGCCAGCAGTTTGGGGACAGGGGGCGCCTATGGCTACACCTTC.

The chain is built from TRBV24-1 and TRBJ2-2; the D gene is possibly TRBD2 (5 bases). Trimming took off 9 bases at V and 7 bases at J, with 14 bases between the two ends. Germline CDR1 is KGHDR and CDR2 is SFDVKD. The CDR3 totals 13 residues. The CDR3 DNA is TGTGCCACCGCCGCCCGGGGAAACGGGGAGCTGTTTTTT. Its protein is CATAARGNGELFF.

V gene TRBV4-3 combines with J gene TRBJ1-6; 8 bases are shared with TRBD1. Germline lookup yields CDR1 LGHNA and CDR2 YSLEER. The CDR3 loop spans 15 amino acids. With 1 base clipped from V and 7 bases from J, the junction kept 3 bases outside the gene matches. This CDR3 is CASSQGQGPNSPLHF. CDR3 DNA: TGCGCCAGCAGCCAAGGACAGGGGCCCAATTCACCCCTCCACTTT.

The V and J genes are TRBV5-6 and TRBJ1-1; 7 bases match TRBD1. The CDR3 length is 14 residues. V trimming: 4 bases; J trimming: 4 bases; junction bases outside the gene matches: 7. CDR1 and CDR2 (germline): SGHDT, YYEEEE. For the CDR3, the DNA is TGTGCCAGCAGCAGGACAGGCCTAGCCACTGAAGCTTTCTTT. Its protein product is CASSRTGLATEAFF.

The CDR3, as DNA: TGTGCCAGCAGTTTAGTCCCCCGGACCGGGGAGCTGTTTTTT. Its protein product is CASSLVPRTGELFF. The chain employs TRBV27 and TRBJ2-2; D ambiguous. V lost 2 bases and J lost 5, with 9 bases in between. The CDR3 loop spans 14 amino acids. The germline gives CDR1 MNHEY, CDR2 SMNVEV (reference sequence).

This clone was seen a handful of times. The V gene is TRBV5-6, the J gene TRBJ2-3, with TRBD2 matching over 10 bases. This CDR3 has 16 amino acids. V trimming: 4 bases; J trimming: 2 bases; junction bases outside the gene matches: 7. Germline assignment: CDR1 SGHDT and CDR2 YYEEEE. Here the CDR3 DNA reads TGTGCCAGCAGCAGCAGCGGGGGGGTTTTCACAGATACGCAGTATTTT. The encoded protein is CASSSSGGVFTDTQYF.

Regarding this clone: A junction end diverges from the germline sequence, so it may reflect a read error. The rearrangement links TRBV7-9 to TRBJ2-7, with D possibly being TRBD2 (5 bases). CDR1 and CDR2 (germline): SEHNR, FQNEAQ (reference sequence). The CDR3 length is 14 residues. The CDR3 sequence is CASSPTTVSSEQYF. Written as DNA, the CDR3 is TGTGCCAGCAGCCCGACTACTGTCTCCTCCGAGCAGTACTTC.

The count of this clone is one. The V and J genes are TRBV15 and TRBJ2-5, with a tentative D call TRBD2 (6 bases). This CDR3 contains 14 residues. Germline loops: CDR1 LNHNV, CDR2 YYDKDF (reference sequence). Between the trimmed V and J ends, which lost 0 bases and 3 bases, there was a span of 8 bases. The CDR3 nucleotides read TGTGCCACCAGCAGAGATCGCGGGAAAGAGACCCAGTACTTC. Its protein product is CATSRDRGKETQYF.

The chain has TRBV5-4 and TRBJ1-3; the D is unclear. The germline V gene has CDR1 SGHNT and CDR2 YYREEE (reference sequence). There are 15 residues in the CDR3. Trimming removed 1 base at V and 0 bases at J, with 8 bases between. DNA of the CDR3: TGTGCCAGCAGCTTGAGGACTAACTCTGGAAACACCATATATTTT. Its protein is CASSLRTNSGNTIYF.

The CDR3 loop is CASSWAGSGGADYNEQFF. The CDR3 nucleotides are TGTGCCAGCAGCTGGGCGGGGAGCGGGGGGGCGGATTACAATGAGCAGTTCTTC. The chain has TRBV5-4 and TRBJ2-1; TRBD2 matches 10 bases. Germline V gives CDR1 SGHNT, CDR2 YYREEE (reference sequence). The V segment lost 3 bases and the J segment 4 bases; nucleotides outside the gene matches: 13. This CDR3 spans 18 amino acids.